This T cell receptor beta chain was sequenced during a study of blood T cell repertoires in COVID-19. As for the study in general: Samples taken during acute and convalescent COVID-19 were collected in the United States, Italy and Spain. T cells, B-cell-depleted T cells, or PBMCs provided the cDNA or gDNA that served as material.

Authors' data handling: It was from reference gene primer amplification that nucleated cell counts were estimated. Sequencing was performed with immunoSEQ multiplex PCR; in TCRdb, only in-frame clones are kept and a portion is missing. V and J calls and clone size are copied from that table; D and trimming were computed from the DNA. The sample includes around 42,000 clones, 75% to 90% of them seen just once. The CDR3 covers 12 residues. Trimming stripped 8 bases from V and 3 bases from J, with 11 bases between. Germline CDR1 reads SGHTA; CDR2 reads FQGTGA. The rearrangement uses TRBV7-3 and TRBJ2-7, with D tentatively TRBD2 (5 bases). Input material: peripheral blood. This sequence was found in a man aged 25 to 40 with active or convalescent COVID-19. The CDR3 DNA sequence: TGTGCCAGCTCCGGACTCGGCTACGAGCAGTACGTC. Amino acids: CASSGLGYEQYV.